Below, 6 T cell receptor beta chains from the same sample are listed, as sequenced in a study of shared clonotypes between healthy human individuals. The assay was immunoSEQ multiplex PCR, and TCRdb's table has in-frame clones only and misses some. The data contain around 690,000 clones, around 90% of them singletons. Specimen: memory CD8+ T cells from PBMCs. Subset defined: CD45RO+ cells pooled with CCR7-negative TemRA cells. These TCRs come from a man between 18 and 35 years old in good health. Some clones in this sample may be carry-over from other donors' samples.

The rearrangement uses TRBV7-2 and TRBJ1-4, with no clear D. Deletions cut 1 base from V and 0 bases from J, with 9 bases between. There are 16 residues in the CDR3. CDR1 is SGHTA, CDR2 FQGNSA, per germline. The CDR3 DNA is TGTGCCAGCAGCTTAGTAGGGCTTTCAACTAATGAAAAACTGTTTTTT. Protein sequence: CASSLVGLSTNEKLFF.

The gene calls are TRBV2 and TRBJ2-2; D tentatively reads TRBD1 or TRBD2 (5 bases each). This CDR3 contains 16 residues. V was pared by 2 bases and J by 2 bases, with 12 bases between. CDR1 and CDR2 from the germline V gene are SNHLY and FYNNEI. The CDR3 is CASSEWGGGNTGELFF. The CDR3 coding sequence is TGTGCCAGCAGTGAATGGGGTGGGGGAAACACCGGGGAGCTGTTTTTT.

CDR3 in DNA: TGTGCCACCAGCAGAGGGACTAGCGCTTACACCGGGGAGCTGTTTTTT. This codes for CATSRGTSAYTGELFF. The chain uses TRBV15 and TRBJ2-2, with 9 bases lining up with TRBD2. The CDR3 runs to 16 residues. In germline, CDR1 is LNHNV, CDR2 YYDKDF (reference sequence). Trimming cost V 1 base and J 3 bases; bases outside gene matches: 3.

The CDR3 nucleotides are TGTGCCAGCAGGCAGGCGGTCCACAATGAGCAGTTCTTC. Its translation: CASRQAVHNEQFF. The V call is TRBV27, the J call TRBJ2-1; no firm D call. The CDR3 consists of 13 residues. Trimming stripped 6 bases from V and 5 bases from J, with 11 bases between. CDR1 and CDR2 (germline): MNHEY, SMNVEV (reference sequence).

The chain couples TRBV19 to TRBJ2-7; D is unresolved. The CDR3 spans 13 residues. With 5 bases removed from V and 6 bases from J, the gap between germline ends came to 14 bases. Per the germline V gene, CDR1 is LNHDA and CDR2 is SQIVND (reference sequence). The CDR3 DNA follows: TGTGCCAGTAGTCCAGACCCAGGCGGCGAGCAGTACTTC. Encoded protein: CASSPDPGGEQYF. Full variable domain (remainder filled in from reference TRBV19 and TRBJ2-7): DGGITQSPKYLFRKEGQNVTLSCEQNLNHDAMYWYRQDPGQGLRLIYYSQIVNDFQKGDIAEGYSVSREKKESFPLTVTSAQKNPTAFYLCASSPDPGGEQYFGPGTRLTVT.

The J gene is TRBJ2-2, the V gene TRBV19; D gene ambiguous. CDR3 length: 14 residues. Germline V lookup: CDR1 LNHDA, CDR2 SQIVND (reference sequence). V was shortened by 7 bases and J by 4 bases, with 13 bases between the two germline ends. CDR3 coding DNA: TGTGCCAGTAATCCTAGTCAATTCACCGGGGAGCTGTTTTTT. Translation gives CASNPSQFTGELFF.